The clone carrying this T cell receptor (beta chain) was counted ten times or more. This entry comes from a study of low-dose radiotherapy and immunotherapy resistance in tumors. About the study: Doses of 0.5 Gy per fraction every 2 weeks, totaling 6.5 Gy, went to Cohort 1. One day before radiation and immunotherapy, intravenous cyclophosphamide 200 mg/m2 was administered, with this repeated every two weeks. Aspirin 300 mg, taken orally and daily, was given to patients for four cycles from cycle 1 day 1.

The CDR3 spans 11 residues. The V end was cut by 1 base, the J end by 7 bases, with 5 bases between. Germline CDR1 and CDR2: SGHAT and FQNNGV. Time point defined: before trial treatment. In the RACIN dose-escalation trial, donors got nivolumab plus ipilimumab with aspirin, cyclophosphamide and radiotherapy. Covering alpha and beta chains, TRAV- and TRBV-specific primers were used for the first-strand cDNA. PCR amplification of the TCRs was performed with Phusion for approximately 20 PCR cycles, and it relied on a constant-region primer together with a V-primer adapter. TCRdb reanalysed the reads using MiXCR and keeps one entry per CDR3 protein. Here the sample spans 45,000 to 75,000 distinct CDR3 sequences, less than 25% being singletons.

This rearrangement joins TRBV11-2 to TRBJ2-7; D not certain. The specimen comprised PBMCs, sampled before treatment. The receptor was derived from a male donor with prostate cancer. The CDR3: CASSLVGEQYF. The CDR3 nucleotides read TGTGCCAGCAGCTTAGTGGGTGAGCAGTACTTC.